The sequence of this T cell receptor beta chain was determined in a study of breast tumors, draining lymph nodes, adjacent tissues. Study-level findings and limits: Tumor repertoires ranked between lymph nodes and nontumor tissue in diversity, with V and J gene preferences. Findings are consistent with lymph node origin and intratumoral expansion of most tumor T cells. Luminal-like breast cancer showed significantly higher tumor–nontumor repertoire similarity than basal-like.

This clonotype showed up just a few times. Its antigen is still unknown. The germline V gene encodes CDR1 SGDLS and CDR2 YYNGEE. The CDR3 is 14 residues long. V trimming: 3 bases; J trimming: 7 bases; junction bases outside the gene matches: 4. TCRdb recomputed calls from the multiplex PCR reads with MiXCR, one row per CDR3 protein. Of about 15,000 distinct CDR3 sequences listed, 50% to 60% are singletons. This TCR was recovered from a female donor with breast cancer. Some clones in this sample may be carry-over from other donors' samples. The rearrangement uses TRBV9 and TRBJ1-6; 7 bases are a match to TRBD1. Sequencing was carried out using tumor-adjacent breast tissue. The CDR3 sequence: CASSGGTENSPLHF. The CDR3 DNA reads as TGTGCCAGCAGCGGTGGGACAGAGAATTCACCCCTCCACTTT.